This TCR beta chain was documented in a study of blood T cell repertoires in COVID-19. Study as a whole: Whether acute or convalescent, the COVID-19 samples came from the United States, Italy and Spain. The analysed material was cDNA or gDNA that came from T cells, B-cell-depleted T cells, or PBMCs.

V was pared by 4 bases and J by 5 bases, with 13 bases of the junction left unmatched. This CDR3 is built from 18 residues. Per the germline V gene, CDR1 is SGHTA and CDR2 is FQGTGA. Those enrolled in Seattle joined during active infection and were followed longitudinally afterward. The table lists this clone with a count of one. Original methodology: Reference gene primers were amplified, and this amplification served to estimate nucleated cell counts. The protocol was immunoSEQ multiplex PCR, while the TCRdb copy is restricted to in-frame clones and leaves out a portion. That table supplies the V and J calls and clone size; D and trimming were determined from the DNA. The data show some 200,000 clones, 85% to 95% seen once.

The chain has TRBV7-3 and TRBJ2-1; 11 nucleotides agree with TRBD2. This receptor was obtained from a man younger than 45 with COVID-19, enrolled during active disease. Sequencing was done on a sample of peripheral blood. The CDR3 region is CASSSVPTSGGVHNEQFF. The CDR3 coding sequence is TGTGCCAGCAGCTCCGTTCCTACTAGCGGGGGTGTTCACAATGAGCAGTTCTTC. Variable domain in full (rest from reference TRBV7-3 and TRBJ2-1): GAGVSQTPSNKVTEKGKYVELRCDPISGHTALYWYRQSLGQGPEFLIYFQGTGAADDSGLPNDRFFAVRPEGSVSTLKIQRTERGDSAVYLCASSSVPTSGGVHNEQFFGPGTRLTVL.